The 20 T cell receptor beta chains given below trace back to one sample, sequenced in a study of blood T cell repertoires in COVID-19. Clones were sequenced by immunoSEQ multiplex PCR, and TCRdb holds only the in-frame ones, with some missing. Of roughly 380,000 clones listed, about 85% are singletons. Sequencing was done on a sample of peripheral blood. The receptors were gathered from a woman aged 18-35 years with acute or convalescent COVID-19.

The chain links TRBV2 to TRBJ2-7; 10 positions match TRBD2. Germline CDR1 reads SNHLY; CDR2 reads FYNNEI. This CDR3 is built from 14 residues. J was trimmed by 4 bases and V by 6 bases; bases with no gene match: 6. This CDR3 is CASSEREGLYEQYF. DNA of the CDR3: TGTGCCAGCAGCGAGCGGGAGGGCCTTTACGAGCAGTACTTC.

Regarding this clone: This specimen includes other DNA sequences encoding the same CDR3. V usage is TRBV5-6 and J usage is TRBJ2-7; maybe TRBD1 (6 bases). CDR3 size: 14 residues. Between the trimmed V and J ends, which lost 2 bases and 2 bases, there was a span of 11 bases. Germline V gene sequence: CDR1 SGHDT, CDR2 YYEEEE. This CDR3 is CASSFGSGAYEQYF. The CDR3 nucleotides are TGTGCCAGCAGCTTCGGCTCAGGGGCCTACGAGCAGTACTTC.

The count of this clone is one. The chain employs TRBV10-1 and TRBJ2-2; 8 nucleotides agree with TRBD1. CDR1 is WNHNN and CDR2 is SYGVQD in the germline V gene (reference sequence). This CDR3 spans 14 amino acids. With 5 bases clipped from V and 4 bases from J, the junction kept 3 bases outside the gene matches. The CDR3 sequence is CASSSDRVTGELFF. The CDR3 coding sequence is TGCGCCAGCAGTTCGGACAGGGTCACCGGGGAGCTGTTTTTT.

A word on this clone: Within the sample, other DNA sequences also encode this same CDR3. The DNA for the CDR3 is TGTGCCAGCAGCCTCGGGACAGGGAACTATGGCTACACCTTC. Its protein product is CASSLGTGNYGYTF. This chain connects TRBV7-8 to TRBJ1-2; TRBD1 matches at 9 bases. CDR1 and CDR2 (germline): SGHVS, FQNEAQ. The CDR3 has 14 residues. With V trimmed by 5 bases and J by 2 bases, 3 bases remained unmatched.

The rearrangement joins TRBV6-6 to TRBJ2-7; perhaps TRBD2 as D (6 bases). V was shortened by 6 bases and J by 2 bases, with 14 bases between the two germline ends. In germline, CDR1 is MNHNY, CDR2 SVGAGI (reference sequence). This CDR3 spans 14 amino acids. The CDR3 sequence: CASRYLEGAYEQYF. For the CDR3, the DNA is TGTGCCAGCAGATATTTGGAGGGAGCCTACGAGCAGTACTTC.

The chain uses TRBV7-3 and TRBJ2-2, with D possibly being TRBD2 (5 bases). This CDR3 has 15 amino acids. Germline assignment: CDR1 SGHTA and CDR2 FQGTGA. V was pared by 3 bases and J by 8 bases, with 16 bases between. This chain's CDR3 is CASSLNGAAAGELFF. CDR3 coding DNA: TGTGCCAGCAGCTTGAACGGAGCGGCTGCGGGGGAGCTGTTTTTT.

This rearrangement joins TRBV5-1 to TRBJ1-6; 7 nucleotides match TRBD1. The CDR3 is 15 amino acids. V lost 0 bases to trimming and J lost 10 bases; unmatched junction nucleotides: 7. Per germline, CDR1 SGHRS and CDR2 YFSETQ. In DNA, the CDR3 is TGCGCCAGCAGCTTGGGACAGGGCGTGGGGTCACCCCTCCACTTT. Translating it yields CASSLGQGVGSPLHF.

The V call is TRBV10-1, the J call TRBJ2-1; TRBD1 aligns across 12 bases. J lost 8 bases, V lost 6 bases, and 8 bases had no gene match. This CDR3 is 15 amino acids long. Germline V CDR1 and CDR2: WNHNN, SYGVQD (reference sequence). In DNA, the CDR3 is TGCGCCAGCAGACCCGGGACAGGGGGCTTTGATGAGCAGTTCTTC. Translation gives CASRPGTGGFDEQFF.

The J gene is TRBJ2-2, the V gene TRBV15; no clear D gene. There are 16 residues in the CDR3. The germline CDR1 and CDR2 sequences are LNHNV and YYDKDF (reference sequence). Trimming took off 5 bases at V and 1 base at J, with 14 bases between the two ends. The CDR3 nucleotides are TGTGCCACCAGCCCCCTAGAGGCATGGAACACCGGGGAGCTGTTTTTT. Translated, it gives CATSPLEAWNTGELFF.

This chain joins TRBV24-1 and TRBJ2-7; 8 bases fit TRBD2. The CDR3 is 14 residues long. Germline-derived CDR1 and CDR2 are KGHDR and SFDVKD. V was clipped by 7 bases and J by 5 bases; unmatched bases: 9. CDR3 loop: CATRGAGARDEQYF. The CDR3 bases are TGTGCCACCAGGGGAGCGGGAGCAAGAGACGAGCAGTACTTC.

The J gene is TRBJ1-4, the V gene TRBV5-1; 8 bases align to TRBD1. V was pared by 2 bases and J by 7 bases, with 7 bases of the junction left unmatched. The CDR3 length is 15 residues. The germline V gene has CDR1 SGHRS and CDR2 YFSETQ. This CDR3 is CASSLTGTGGEKLFF. DNA of the CDR3: TGCGCCAGCAGCTTAACCGGGACAGGCGGTGAAAAACTGTTTTTT.

The chain employs TRBV27 and TRBJ2-3; TRBD1 might be the D (5 bases). The CDR3 is made up of 15 amino acids. CDR1 and CDR2 from the germline V gene are MNHEY and SMNVEV (reference sequence). V shed 1 base and J shed 2 bases, with 10 bases lying between them. CDR3 DNA: TGTGCCAGCAGTTTATATCTCAGGGACACAGATACGCAGTATTTT. Translating it yields CASSLYLRDTDTQYF.

Only a few counts were recorded for this clone. The chain has TRBV5-1 and TRBJ1-3; D unclear. V lost 4 bases and J 0 bases, leaving 5 bases between the germline ends. The CDR3 has 13 residues. From germline, CDR1 is SGHRS and CDR2 YFSETQ. The CDR3 DNA is TGCGCCAGCAGCCAGTACTCTGGAAACACCATATATTTT. This translates into CASSQYSGNTIYF.

The rearrangement links TRBV7-6 to TRBJ1-4; D call uncertain. The V end lost 5 bases, the J end lost 5 bases, and 9 bases lay between the germline ends. The CDR3 totals 13 residues. Germline assignment: CDR1 SGHVS and CDR2 FNYEAQ. CDR3 sequence reads: CASSPSLNEKLFF. DNA for the CDR3: TGTGCCAGCAGCCCTAGCCTAAATGAAAAACTGTTTTTT. The whole variable domain, filled in from reference TRBV7-6 and TRBJ1-4, reads GAGVSQSPRYKVTKRGQDVALRCDPISGHVSLYWYRQALGQGPEFLTYFNYEAQQDKSGLPNDRFSAERPEGSISTLTIQRTEQRDSAMYRCASSPSLNEKLFFGSGTQLSVL.

The chain carries TRBV21-1 and TRBJ2-3; TRBD2 is the table's D call, not checked against the DNA. TRBV21-1 counts as a pseudogene. The CDR3 length is 17 residues. The CDR3 bases are TGTGCCAGCAGCAAAATGGACGGACTAGCGGGAGAGGATACGCAGTATTTT. This encodes CASSKMDGLAGEDTQYF.

The V call is TRBV7-2, the J call TRBJ2-1; the D gene is possibly TRBD2 (6 bases). CDR3 length equals 14 residues. Germline V gives CDR1 SGHTA, CDR2 FQGNSA. V shed 8 bases and J shed 3 bases, with 14 bases lying between them. CDR3 in DNA: TGTGCCAGCTCCCTTAGCGGATACTACAATGAGCAGTTCTTC. It translates to CASSLSGYYNEQFF.

This chain links TRBV6-1 with TRBJ1-5; D unresolved. The CDR3 extends over 12 amino acids. Germline loops: CDR1 MNHNS, CDR2 SASEGT. Between the trimmed V and J ends, which lost 3 bases and 8 bases, there was a span of 8 bases. The CDR3: CASSDPIEPQHF. CDR3 coding DNA: TGTGCCAGCAGTGACCCCATTGAGCCCCAGCATTTT.

The table lists this clone with a count of one. The chain has TRBV28 and TRBJ1-1; 8 positions agree with TRBD1. The CDR3 length is 15 residues. Germline CDR1 and CDR2: MDHEN and SYDVKM. With V trimmed by 6 bases and J by 4 bases, 10 bases remained unmatched. Here the CDR3 reads CASSILQGEGTEAFF. Written as DNA, the CDR3 is TGTGCCAGCAGCATCCTACAGGGGGAGGGCACTGAAGCTTTCTTT.

The genes are TRBV23-1 and TRBJ2-1; 8 nucleotides line up with TRBD2. TRBV23-1 is an ORF, with its function uncertain. This CDR3 is 15 amino acids long. J lost 7 bases, V lost 6 bases, and 11 bases had no gene match. In nucleotides, the CDR3 is TGCGCCAGCAGGCTACAGCGGGAGAGGAATAATGAGCAGTTCTTC. Protein sequence: CASRLQRERNNEQFF.

The chain employs TRBV15 and TRBJ1-1, with D tentatively TRBD1 (5 bases). Germline V gives CDR1 LNHNV, CDR2 YYDKDF (reference sequence). The CDR3 runs to 15 residues. V was pared by 3 bases and J by 5 bases, with 16 bases between. CDR3 region: CATSSRRVMGTEAFF. The CDR3 DNA is TGTGCCACCAGCAGTCGCAGGGTGATGGGGACTGAAGCTTTCTTT.